A selection of T cell receptor beta chains follows, all from one sample in a study of T cells after yellow fever vaccination. TCRdb ran MiXCR on the 5' RACE reads and lists one entry per CDR3 protein. The sample has a few hundred thousand distinct CDR3 sequences, approximately 8% seen once. Sequenced material: PBMCs, taken roughly 45 days after the first yellow fever vaccination. The receptors here all came from a man aged 18 to 30 who received the YFV17D yellow fever vaccine. CDR3s include the opening cysteine and the closing phenylalanine or tryptophan.

>TRBV29-1|11
CSVEGGYGYTF
>TRBV29-1|15
CSVPKTSAPIGEQFF
>TRBV30|14
CAWSWGGEYNEQFF
>TRBV3-1|13
CASSRLRAGGYTF
>TRBV20-1|15
CSARPYKRDTGELFF
>TRBV27|16
CASSRTGGNLDYGYTF
>TRBV4-2|15
CASSQGLHSGNTIYF
>TRBV5-1|16
CASSPPPGQVVEPQHF
>TRBV15|13
CATSGRPADEQYF
>TRBV29-1|13
CSVLQGVGQPQHF
>TRBV12-3/TRBV12-4|14
CASSLHATNEKLFF
>TRBV3-1|17
CASSQETRRLNTGELFF
>TRBV7-9|16
CASSLRRRGLTDTQYF
>TRBV9|15
CASSVFVSGGTEAFF
>TRBV4-2|12
CASRFSAGELFF
>TRBV12-3/TRBV12-4|14
CASRLAGGSYEQYF
>TRBV6-1|13
CASRRGELGGYTF
>TRBV29-1|14
CSVDGVTSTDTQYF
>TRBV7-2|16
CASSLGEGRTDQPQHF
>TRBV12-3/TRBV12-4|17
CASHRGFGAATNEKLFF
>TRBV7-2|11
CASSRTLQLYF
>TRBV5-1|14
CASSLGDSANEQFF
>TRBV9|17
CASSPEGKGREDEKLFF
>TRBV6-5|18
CASSLVGRTSGLYNEQFF
>TRBV29-1|13
CSVDPTNTGELFF
>TRBV6-5|15
CASRSSIAGQRLQFF
>TRBV5-1|16
CASSAAGTGINEKLFF
>TRBV11-2|14
CASRLAGYQETQYF
>TRBV4-2|16
CASSLEHRDGGETQYF
>TRBV12-3/TRBV12-4|18
CASSMRGQGGPGANVLTF
>TRBV6-1|14
CASRRSSDHYEQYF
>TRBV20-1|18
CSARGSGDTENSNQPQHF
>TRBV28|16
CASSSSRLASVDEQFF
>TRBV18|17
CASSPTGPGEGANVLTF
>TRBV7-9|14
CASSFSPSGNTIYF
>TRBV7-9|15
CASSRGASRYETQYF
>TRBV3-1|15
CASSQAGGSGAEAFF
>TRBV5-1|15
CASSFEGAGTDTQYF
>TRBV5-1|14
CASSKTPDSLGYTF
>TRBV7-9|15
CASSGRTGHSYGYTF
>TRBV10-2|12
CASRTPGTEAFF
>TRBV5-1|14
CASSPGQNQETQYF
>TRBV12-3/TRBV12-4|13
CASSGQSNEKLFF
>TRBV7-2|17
CASSLVSSQISGNTIYF
>TRBV5-1|16
CASSLGPTGGRDEQFF
>TRBV5-1|14
CASSLVKSQETQYF
>TRBV20-1|16
CSASRGGGSGANVLTF
>TRBV6-2/TRBV6-3|16
CASSYSVSAPRDGYTF
>TRBV29-1|14
CSVEGTGAWNEQYF
>TRBV9|16
CASSAGGGLIGETQYF
>TRBV3-1|15
CASTNGGRGTGELFF